This T cell receptor beta chain was profiled in a study of T cells after yellow fever vaccination. Points from the study as a whole: The study found a weaker secondary response that peaked faster, day 5 versus 15. Booster sampling recovered most clones from primary vaccination (approximately 96% CD4, 88% CD8).

This clonotype has more than one count but fewer than ten. The antigen is not known. Each CDR3 protein gets one entry after TCRdb re-called the 5' RACE reads with MiXCR. The sample holds hundreds of thousands of distinct CDR3 sequences, approximately 13% seen once. V was pared by 6 bases and J by 4 bases, with 15 bases of the junction left unmatched. This CDR3 comprises 17 residues. In germline, CDR1 is SGHTA, CDR2 FQGNSA. Source: PBMCs, taken on the day of the yellow fever booster vaccination. This sequence was found in a young man who received the YFV17D yellow fever vaccine. The rearrangement uses TRBV7-2 and TRBJ2-7, with 10 nucleotides matching TRBD2. Here the CDR3 DNA reads TGTGCCAGCAGGGGGTACCAGGAGCGGGAGGGCCTATACGAGCAGTACTTC. The encoded protein is CASRGYQEREGLYEQYF.